These 30 T cell receptor beta chains share one sample of origin, sequenced in a study of shared clonotypes between healthy human individuals. Using immunoSEQ multiplex PCR, the repertoire was profiled, and TCRdb retains in-frame clones only, with some absent. The sample yields 1.5 million to 1.9 million clones, 95% to 99% seen once. Material for sequencing was naive CD4+ T cells sorted from blood. As for subset: CD45RA+ positively selected. The origin of the receptors is a man between 25 and 39 years old in good health.

This clone was recorded only once. The chain couples TRBV7-9 to TRBJ2-2; 9 positions agree with TRBD2. CDR3 size: 15 residues. V shed 5 bases and J 7 bases; nucleotides not matched to a gene: 8. Germline V gene data show CDR1 as SEHNR and CDR2 as FQNEAQ (reference sequence). CDR3: CASSHLAGEDGELFF. CDR3 sequence (DNA): TGTGCCAGCAGCCACTTAGCGGGAGAAGACGGGGAGCTGTTTTTT.

This rearrangement joins TRBV9 to TRBJ2-5; 10 bases align to TRBD2. V lost 0 bases, J lost 0 bases, and 2 bases stayed unmatched. CDR1 is SGDLS, CDR2 YYNGEE, per germline. The CDR3 has 16 residues. The CDR3 region has the DNA TGTGCCAGCAGCGTAGGGGGACTAGCGCACCAAGAGACCCAGTACTTC. This translates into CASSVGGLAHQETQYF.

This clone was seen a single time. This chain links TRBV7-2 with TRBJ2-2; D unresolved. The CDR3 runs to 13 residues. Germline lookup yields CDR1 SGHTA and CDR2 FQGNSA. V was cut by 5 bases and J by 7 bases, with 11 bases left in between. The CDR3 coding sequence is TGTGCCAGCAGCCCCCGAAATGGCGGGGAGCTGTTTTTT. This codes for CASSPRNGGELFF.

The count of this clone is one. The rearrangement joins TRBV7-8 to TRBJ2-1; 7 bases match TRBD2. The CDR3 contains 15 residues. After removal of 1 base from V and 5 bases from J, the junction contained 5 bases not matched to a gene. Looked up from germline, CDR1 is SGHVS and CDR2 is FQNEAQ. Here the CDR3 reads CASSLVETSNNEQFF. The CDR3, as DNA: TGTGCCAGCAGCTTAGTGGAGACTAGCAACAATGAGCAGTTCTTC.

J is TRBJ2-7 and V is TRBV27; D unresolved. The CDR3 length is 12 residues. Germline loops: CDR1 MNHEY, CDR2 SMNVEV (reference sequence). Trimming removed 2 bases at V and 6 bases at J, with 8 bases between. The CDR3 DNA is TGTGCCAGCAGTTTAGTAGGCCTCGAGCAGTACTTC. Its protein product is CASSLVGLEQYF.

The CDR3 sequence: CASSLVGDTSYEQYF. The CDR3, as DNA: TGTGCCAGCAGCTTAGTCGGGGACACCTCCTACGAGCAGTACTTC. This chain links TRBV7-9 with TRBJ2-7; D is perhaps TRBD1 (6 bases). CDR3 length equals 15 residues. V dropped 1 base and J dropped 0 bases, with 10 bases sitting between them. Germline lookup yields CDR1 SEHNR and CDR2 FQNEAQ (reference sequence).

This clone was observed once. This chain uses TRBV29-1 with TRBJ1-4; 7 nucleotides line up with TRBD1. The CDR3 spans 16 residues. V lost 5 bases and J lost 0; bases outside the gene matches: 9. Germline values: CDR1 SQVTM, CDR2 ANQGSEA. CDR3 DNA: TGCAGCGTTTCCCGGACAGGCGTTGCAACTAATGAAAAACTGTTTTTT. It translates to CSVSRTGVATNEKLFF.

This chain links TRBV19 with TRBJ2-1; unclear D gene. CDR1 is LNHDA and CDR2 is SQIVND in the germline V gene (reference sequence). V gave up 2 bases and J gave up 7 bases, with 9 bases separating them. The CDR3 sequence is 13 residues long. CDR3 amino acids: CASSISPANEQFF. CDR3 sequence (DNA): TGTGCCAGTAGTATAAGCCCAGCAAATGAGCAGTTCTTC.

This clone was detected only once. V usage is TRBV11-2 and J usage is TRBJ2-3; a possible D gene is TRBD2 (6 bases). Germline loops: CDR1 SGHAT, CDR2 FQNNGV. The V and J ends lost 2 bases and 0 bases respectively, with 18 bases between them. This CDR3 has 18 amino acids. The CDR3 region has the DNA TGTGCCAGCAGCTTAAGAGGGAGGCCTAAAATGAGCACAGATACGCAGTATTTT. It specifies CASSLRGRPKMSTDTQYF.

The chain uses TRBV28 and TRBJ1-5; 9 bases match TRBD1. V was clipped by 6 bases and J by 0 bases; unmatched bases: 12. Per germline, CDR1 MDHEN and CDR2 SYDVKM. The length of the CDR3 is 18 residues. The CDR3 DNA reads as TGTGCCAGCAGGTATCGAACAGGGGGCGGACATAGCAATCAGCCCCAGCATTTT. Protein: CASRYRTGGGHSNQPQHF.

V is TRBV7-2 and J is TRBJ2-7, with a weak D call TRBD1 (6 bases). Germline V gene lookup returns CDR1 SGHTA and CDR2 FQGNSA. Trimming shortened V by 3 bases and J by 3 bases, and 15 bases separated the two germline ends. This CDR3 spans 15 amino acids. In DNA, the CDR3 is TGTGCCAGCAGCTTGACCCGGGACACCCTCTACGAGCAGTACTTC. It is translated as CASSLTRDTLYEQYF. Full variable domain (missing parts from reference TRBV7-2 and TRBJ2-7): GAGVSQSPSNKVTEKGKDVELRCDPISGHTALYWYRQSLGQGLEFLIYFQGNSAPDKSGLPSDRFSAERTGGSVSTLTIQRTQQEDSAVYLCASSLTRDTLYEQYFGPGTRLTVT.

The chain uses TRBV28 and TRBJ1-3; tentative D call: TRBD1 (5 bases). Trimming removed 4 bases at V and 1 base at J, with 14 bases between. Germline V gene lookup returns CDR1 MDHEN and CDR2 SYDVKM. The CDR3 runs to 16 residues. CDR3 sequence: CASSSGSQGSGNTIYF. DNA of the CDR3: TGTGCCAGCAGTTCAGGGTCCCAGGGATCTGGAAACACCATATATTTT.

The rearrangement links TRBV5-4 to TRBJ2-7; D is ambiguous. The CDR3 consists of 13 residues. Trimming stripped 4 bases from V and 5 bases from J, with 13 bases between. Germline CDR1 is SGHNT and CDR2 is YYREEE (reference sequence). The CDR3, as DNA: TGTGCCAGCAGCCCCGGACGGCTCAACGAGCAGTACTTC. Residues: CASSPGRLNEQYF.

The V gene is TRBV14, the J gene TRBJ1-1; a possible D gene is TRBD1 (6 bases). Germline V gene sequence: CDR1 SGHDN, CDR2 FVKESK. V lost 4 bases and J 7 bases, leaving 16 bases between the germline ends. This CDR3 comprises 14 residues. DNA of the CDR3: TGTGCCAGCAGCCCCGGCGGGGGGGCTCTTGAAGCTTTCTTT. Amino acids: CASSPGGGALEAFF.

J is TRBJ2-1 and V is TRBV5-1; 14 bases line up with TRBD2. The CDR3 consists of 18 residues. Trimming cost V 4 bases and J 4 bases; bases outside gene matches: 10. Germline CDR1 reads SGHRS; CDR2 reads YFSETQ. CDR3 bases: TGCGCCAGCAGCCTAGGACTAGCGGGAGGTTTCGAATACAATGAGCAGTTCTTC. Encoded protein: CASSLGLAGGFEYNEQFF.

The chain carries TRBV5-6 and TRBJ2-7; 11 bases match TRBD2. The CDR3 consists of 14 residues. The germline gives CDR1 SGHDT, CDR2 YYEEEE. Trimming cost V 4 bases and J 1 base; bases outside gene matches: 1. CDR3 sequence reads: CASSRLAGSYEQYF. The CDR3 bases are TGTGCCAGCAGCAGACTAGCGGGGTCCTACGAGCAGTACTTC.

J is TRBJ1-1 and V is TRBV19, with D unclear. The V end was cut by 6 bases, the J end by 5 bases, with 13 bases between. The CDR3 has 13 residues. Germline values: CDR1 LNHDA, CDR2 SQIVND (reference sequence). CDR3 nucleotides: TGTGCCAGTAGACCTGATCCGAGTACTGAAGCTTTCTTT. Protein product: CASRPDPSTEAFF.

The rearrangement uses TRBV27 and TRBJ1-2; 11 nucleotides align to TRBD1. CDR1 MNHEY and CDR2 SMNVEV come from the germline V gene (reference sequence). The CDR3 has 15 residues. After removal of 6 bases from V and 4 bases from J, the junction contained 7 bases not matched to a gene. The CDR3 nucleotides read TGTGCCAGCAGGGGACAGGGGGACGTCCGCTATGGCTACACCTTC. Its translation: CASRGQGDVRYGYTF.

The CDR3 DNA follows: TGTGCCAGCAGTCCCGATAGGTGGGGCAATCAGCCCCAGCATTTT. Its translation is CASSPDRWGNQPQHF. The J gene is TRBJ1-5, the V gene TRBV6-6; no firm D call. The V gene lost 5 bases and the J gene lost 2 bases, with 13 bases spanning the gap. The CDR3 sequence is 15 residues long. The germline V gene encodes CDR1 MNHNY and CDR2 SVGAGI (reference sequence).

The chain carries TRBV5-6 and TRBJ2-5, with D perhaps matching TRBD1 or TRBD2 (5 bases each). V lost 0 bases and J lost 2, with 11 bases in between. CDR3 size: 15 residues. Germline loops: CDR1 SGHDT, CDR2 YYEEEE. The CDR3 nucleotides read TGTGCCAGCAGCTTGGCCGGGGCAGCACAAGAGACCCAGTACTTC. Protein product: CASSLAGAAQETQYF.

The rearrangement links TRBV5-1 to TRBJ2-7; tentatively, D is TRBD2 (7 bases). This CDR3 has 17 amino acids. Trimming pared 1 base from V and 4 bases from J, leaving 21 bases between. Germline V lookup: CDR1 SGHRS, CDR2 YFSETQ. As DNA, the CDR3 is TGCGCCAGCAGCTTGTCGTTTGCGGGAGTAGGGGGGTACGAGCAGTACTTC. Its translation: CASSLSFAGVGGYEQYF.

The chain links TRBV28 to TRBJ2-7, with 9 bases matching TRBD1. The trim removed 5 bases at V and 7 bases at J, leaving 6 bases unmatched. This CDR3 has 13 residues. The germline gives CDR1 MDHEN, CDR2 SYDVKM. This CDR3 reads CASSADRGWEQYF. The CDR3 DNA is TGTGCCAGCAGTGCGGACAGGGGTTGGGAGCAGTACTTC.

J is TRBJ2-7 and V is TRBV7-2; 13 bases are shared with TRBD2. CDR3 length equals 16 residues. The junction had 3 bases not matched to a gene; V was cut back by 0 bases and J by 4 bases. Germline assignment: CDR1 SGHTA and CDR2 FQGNSA. In DNA, the CDR3 is TGTGCCAGCAGCTTAGCGCTGACTAGCGGGAGGTACGAGCAGTACTTC. This sequence encodes CASSLALTSGRYEQYF.

This chain uses TRBV4-3 with TRBJ2-7; D remains ambiguous. The CDR3 consists of 14 residues. V dropped 4 bases and J dropped 1 base, with 11 bases sitting between them. Per germline, CDR1 LGHNA and CDR2 YSLEER. The CDR3 coding sequence is TGCGCCAGCAGCCGCGCCACACAATCCTACGAGCAGTACTTC. This translates into CASSRATQSYEQYF.

V gene TRBV5-1 combines with J gene TRBJ2-5; D call uncertain. CDR3 length equals 14 residues. Germline V CDR1 and CDR2: SGHRS, YFSETQ. V was cut by 4 bases and J by 2 bases, with 12 bases left in between. CDR3 sequence: CASSQVGSQETQYF. The CDR3 DNA is TGCGCCAGCAGCCAGGTTGGCTCACAAGAGACCCAGTACTTC.

Only one count was recorded for this clone. Other DNA variants within this sample encode the same CDR3. The chain couples TRBV29-1 to TRBJ2-7; the D gene is possibly TRBD1 (6 bases). This CDR3 spans 12 amino acids. Per germline, CDR1 SQVTM and CDR2 ANQGSEA. V gave up 7 bases and J gave up 0 bases, with 10 bases separating them. The CDR3 loop reads CSARGSSYEQYF. DNA of the CDR3: TGCAGCGCGAGGGGGAGCTCCTACGAGCAGTACTTC.

The DNA of the CDR3 is TGCGCCAGCAGTCCCCCCGCCACAGATACGCAGTATTTT. Translation gives CASSPPATDTQYF. V and J are TRBV5-1 and TRBJ2-3, with D unclear. CDR1 is SGHRS and CDR2 is YFSETQ in the germline V gene. The CDR3 extends over 13 amino acids. Trimming took 5 bases from V and 2 from J, leaving 9 bases between them. Full variable domain (missing parts from reference TRBV5-1 and TRBJ2-3): KAGVTQTPRYLIKTRGQQVTLSCSPISGHRSVSWYQQTPGQGLQFLFEYFSETQRNKGNFPGRFSGRQFSNSRSEMNVSTLELGDSALYLCASSPPATDTQYFGPGTRLTVL.

The chain carries TRBV27 and TRBJ1-3, with D unresolved. In germline, CDR1 is MNHEY, CDR2 SMNVEV (reference sequence). V was cut by 2 bases and J by 6 bases, with 14 bases left in between. CDR3 length equals 15 residues. In DNA form, the CDR3 reads TGTGCCAGCAGTTTACTTCCAGGCCGGTCAAACACCATATATTTT. Residues: CASSLLPGRSNTIYF.

About this clone: It may be a read error: a sequence one base away is much more abundant. The sample contains more than one DNA sequence encoding this CDR3. The chain has TRBV5-1 and TRBJ2-5; no clear D. Trimming left V 0 bases short and J 2 bases short, with 2 bases between. There are 12 residues in the CDR3. Germline CDR1 SGHRS, CDR2 YFSETQ. This CDR3 is CASSLAQETQYF. Here the CDR3 DNA reads TGCGCCAGCAGCTTGGCGCAAGAGACCCAGTACTTC.

The V call is TRBV9, the J call TRBJ1-1; D gene uncertain. The germline V gene has CDR1 SGDLS and CDR2 YYNGEE. The CDR3 covers 14 residues. Trimming removed 7 bases at V and 0 bases at J, with 13 bases between. The CDR3 sequence is CASGPDRVNTEAFF. CDR3 coding DNA: TGTGCCAGCGGGCCGGACCGTGTGAACACTGAAGCTTTCTTT.